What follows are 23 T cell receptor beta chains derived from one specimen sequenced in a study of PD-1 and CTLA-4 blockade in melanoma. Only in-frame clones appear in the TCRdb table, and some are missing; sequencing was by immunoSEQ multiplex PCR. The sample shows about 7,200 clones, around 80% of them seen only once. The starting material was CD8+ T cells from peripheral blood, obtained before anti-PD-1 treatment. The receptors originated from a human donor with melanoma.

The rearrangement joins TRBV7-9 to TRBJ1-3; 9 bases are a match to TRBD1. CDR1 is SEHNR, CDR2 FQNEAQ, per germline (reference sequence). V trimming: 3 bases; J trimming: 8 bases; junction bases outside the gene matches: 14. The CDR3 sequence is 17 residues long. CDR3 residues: CASSFPTTGGDRDTIYF. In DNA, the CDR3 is TGTGCCAGCAGCTTCCCAACGACAGGGGGAGATAGAGACACCATATATTTT.

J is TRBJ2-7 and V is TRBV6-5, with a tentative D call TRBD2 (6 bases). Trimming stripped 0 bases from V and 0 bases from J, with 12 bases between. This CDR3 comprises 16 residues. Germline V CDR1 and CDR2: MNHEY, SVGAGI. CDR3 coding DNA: TGTGCCAGCAGTTACTCGAGGGGCGGGATCTCCTACGAGCAGTACTTC. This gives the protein CASSYSRGGISYEQYF.

CDR3 amino acids: CASSDRLNTEAFF. CDR3 DNA sequence: TGTGCCAGCAGCGACCGACTAAACACTGAAGCTTTCTTT. This rearrangement joins TRBV9 to TRBJ1-1; no reliable D call. This CDR3 has 13 amino acids. CDR1 and CDR2 (germline): SGDLS, YYNGEE. The ends were cut back, 3 bases at V and 2 bases at J, with 8 bases in the middle.

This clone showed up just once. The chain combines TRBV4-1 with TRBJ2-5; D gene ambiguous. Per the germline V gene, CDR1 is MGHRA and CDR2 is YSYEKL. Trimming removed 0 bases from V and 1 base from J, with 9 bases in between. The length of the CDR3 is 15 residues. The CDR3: CASSQDRAVQETQYF. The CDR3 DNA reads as TGCGCCAGCAGCCAAGATAGGGCAGTCCAAGAGACCCAGTACTTC.

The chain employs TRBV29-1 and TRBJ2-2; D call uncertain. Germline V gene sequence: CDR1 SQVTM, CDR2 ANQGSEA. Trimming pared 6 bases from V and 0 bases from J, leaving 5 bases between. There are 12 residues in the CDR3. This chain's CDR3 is CSVLPNTGELFF. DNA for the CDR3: TGCAGCGTCCTCCCGAACACCGGGGAGCTGTTTTTT.

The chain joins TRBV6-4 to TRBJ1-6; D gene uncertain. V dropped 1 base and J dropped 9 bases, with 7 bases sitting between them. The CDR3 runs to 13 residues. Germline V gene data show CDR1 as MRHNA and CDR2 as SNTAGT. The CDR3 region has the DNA TGTGCCAGCAGTGACTGGGTTGGTTCACCCCTCCACTTT. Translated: CASSDWVGSPLHF.

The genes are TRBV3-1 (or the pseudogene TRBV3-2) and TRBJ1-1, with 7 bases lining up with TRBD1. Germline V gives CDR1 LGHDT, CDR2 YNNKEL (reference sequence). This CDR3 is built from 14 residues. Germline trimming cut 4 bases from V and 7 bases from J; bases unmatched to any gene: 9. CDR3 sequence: CASSPGTDVGEAFF. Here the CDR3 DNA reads TGTGCCAGCAGCCCGGGGACAGATGTAGGTGAAGCTTTCTTT.

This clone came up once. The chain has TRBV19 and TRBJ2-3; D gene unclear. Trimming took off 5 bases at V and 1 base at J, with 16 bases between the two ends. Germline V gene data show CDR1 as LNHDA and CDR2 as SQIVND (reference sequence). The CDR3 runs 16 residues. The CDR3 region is CASSFLGQARTDTQYF. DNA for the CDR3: TGTGCCAGTAGTTTCCTCGGGCAAGCGCGCACAGATACGCAGTATTTT.

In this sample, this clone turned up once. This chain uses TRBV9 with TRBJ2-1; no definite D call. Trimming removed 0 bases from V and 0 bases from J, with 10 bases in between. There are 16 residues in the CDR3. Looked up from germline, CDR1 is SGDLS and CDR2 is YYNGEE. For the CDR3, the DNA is TGTGCCAGCAGCGTAGATCAAGCCCCCTCCTACAATGAGCAGTTCTTC. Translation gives CASSVDQAPSYNEQFF.

The CDR3 sequence: CASSEGAGELFF. CDR3 DNA sequence: TGCGCCAGCAGTGAAGGTGCCGGGGAGCTGTTTTTT. The rearrangement links TRBV10-1 to TRBJ2-2, with D uncertain. CDR1 is WNHNN, CDR2 SYGVQD, per germline (reference sequence). The CDR3 is made up of 12 amino acids. V was pared by 3 bases and J by 6 bases, with 5 bases between.

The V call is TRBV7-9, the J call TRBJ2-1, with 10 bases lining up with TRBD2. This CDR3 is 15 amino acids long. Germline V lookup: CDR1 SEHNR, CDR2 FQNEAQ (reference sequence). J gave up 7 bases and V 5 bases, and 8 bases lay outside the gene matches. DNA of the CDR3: TGTGCCAGCAGCCCCCCTAGCGGGGGAATAAATGAGCAGTTCTTC. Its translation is CASSPPSGGINEQFF.

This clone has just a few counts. CDR3 loop: CASSFGTSGPGELFF. DNA for the CDR3: TGTGCCAGCAGCTTCGGGACTAGCGGCCCCGGGGAGCTGTTTTTT. The chain couples TRBV5-4 to TRBJ2-2; 11 positions match TRBD2. CDR1 is SGHNT, CDR2 YYREEE, per germline (reference sequence). The CDR3 is 15 residues long. The ends lost 2 bases at V and 6 bases at J; junction bases unmatched: 3.

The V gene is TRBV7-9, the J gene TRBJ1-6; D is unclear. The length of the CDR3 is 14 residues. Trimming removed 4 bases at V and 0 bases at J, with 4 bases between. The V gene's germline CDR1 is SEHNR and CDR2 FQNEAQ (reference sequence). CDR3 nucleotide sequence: TGTGCCAGCAGCTCGAGCTCCTATAATTCACCCCTCCACTTT. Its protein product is CASSSSSYNSPLHF.

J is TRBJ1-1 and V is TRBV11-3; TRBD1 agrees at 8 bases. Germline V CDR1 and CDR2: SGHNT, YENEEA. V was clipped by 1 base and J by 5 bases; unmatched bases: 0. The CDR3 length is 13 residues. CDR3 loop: CASSLGQGTEAFF. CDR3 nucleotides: TGTGCCAGCAGCTTAGGACAGGGGACTGAAGCTTTCTTT.

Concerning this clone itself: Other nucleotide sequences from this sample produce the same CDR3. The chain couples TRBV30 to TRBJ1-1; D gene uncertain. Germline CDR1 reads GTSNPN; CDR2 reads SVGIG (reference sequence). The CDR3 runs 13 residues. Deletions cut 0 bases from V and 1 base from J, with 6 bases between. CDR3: CAWSVGGNTEAFF. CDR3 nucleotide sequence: TGTGCCTGGAGTGTGGGTGGGAACACTGAAGCTTTCTTT.

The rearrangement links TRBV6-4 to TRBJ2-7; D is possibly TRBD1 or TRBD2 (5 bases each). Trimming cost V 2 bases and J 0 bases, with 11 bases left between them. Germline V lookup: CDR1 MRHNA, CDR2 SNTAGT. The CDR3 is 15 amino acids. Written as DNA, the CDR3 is TGTGCCAGCAGTGACGGGGGTATAAGCTCCTACGAGCAGTACTTC. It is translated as CASSDGGISSYEQYF.

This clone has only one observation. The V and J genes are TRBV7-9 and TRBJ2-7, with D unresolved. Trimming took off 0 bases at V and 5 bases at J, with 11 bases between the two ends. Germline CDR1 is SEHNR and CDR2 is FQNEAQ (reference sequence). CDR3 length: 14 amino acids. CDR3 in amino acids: CASSLADVAHEQYF. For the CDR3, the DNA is TGTGCCAGCAGCTTAGCGGACGTCGCCCACGAGCAGTACTTC. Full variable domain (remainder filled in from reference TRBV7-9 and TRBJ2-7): DTGVSQNPRHKITKRGQNVTFRCDPISEHNRLYWYRQTLGQGPEFLTYFQNEAQLEKSRLLSDRFSAERPKGSFSTLEIQRTEQGDSAMYLCASSLADVAHEQYFGPGTRLTVT.

The DNA of the CDR3 is TGTGCCATCAAAGGGGACGGGACCGGCAATGAGCAGTTCTTC. Its protein product is CAIKGDGTGNEQFF. This chain joins TRBV10-3 and TRBJ2-1, with D perhaps assigned TRBD1 or TRBD2 (5 bases each). Between the trimmed V and J ends, which lost 7 bases and 6 bases, there was a span of 16 bases. The CDR3 covers 14 residues. Looked up from germline, CDR1 is ENHRY and CDR2 is SYGVKD.

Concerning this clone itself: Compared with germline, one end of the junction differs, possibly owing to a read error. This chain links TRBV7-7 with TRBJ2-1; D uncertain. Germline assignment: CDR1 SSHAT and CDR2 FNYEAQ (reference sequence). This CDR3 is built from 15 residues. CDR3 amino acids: CASSPSPSSYNEQFF. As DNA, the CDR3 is TGTGCTAGCAGCCCCTCGCCGAGCTCCTACAATGAGCAGTTCTTC.

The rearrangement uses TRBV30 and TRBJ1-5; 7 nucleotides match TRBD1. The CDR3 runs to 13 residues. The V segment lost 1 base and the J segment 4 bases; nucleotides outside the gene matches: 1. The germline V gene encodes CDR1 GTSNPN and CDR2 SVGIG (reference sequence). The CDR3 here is CAWSAQGNQPQHF. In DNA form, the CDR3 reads TGTGCCTGGAGTGCACAGGGGAATCAGCCCCAGCATTTT.

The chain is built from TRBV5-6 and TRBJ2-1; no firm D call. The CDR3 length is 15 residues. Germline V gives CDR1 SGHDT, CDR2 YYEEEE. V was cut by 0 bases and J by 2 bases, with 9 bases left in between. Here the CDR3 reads CASSLGVETYNEQFF. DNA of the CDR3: TGTGCCAGCAGCTTGGGGGTTGAGACCTACAATGAGCAGTTCTTC.

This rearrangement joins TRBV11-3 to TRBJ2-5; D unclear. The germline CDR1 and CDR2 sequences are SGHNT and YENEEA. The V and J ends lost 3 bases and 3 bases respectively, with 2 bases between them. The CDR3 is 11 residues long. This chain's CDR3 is CASSFEETQYF. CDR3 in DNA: TGTGCCAGCAGCTTTGAAGAGACCCAGTACTTC.

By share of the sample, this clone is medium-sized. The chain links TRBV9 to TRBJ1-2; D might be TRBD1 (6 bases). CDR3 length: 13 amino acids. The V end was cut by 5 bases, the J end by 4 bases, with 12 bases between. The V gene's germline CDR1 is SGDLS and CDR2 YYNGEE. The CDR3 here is CASSEGGGYGYTF. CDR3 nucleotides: TGTGCCAGCAGTGAGGGGGGAGGCTATGGCTACACCTTC.